This T cell receptor beta chain originates from a study of lymphopenia after photon versus proton radiotherapy. Points from the study as a whole: Post-nadir TCR diversity decline inversely tracked overall survival among those who died. Only patients who died were analyzed for survival; proton advantage is unproven. After lymphocyte nadir, photon-treated repertoires showed oligoclonal expansion, especially CD8+ Temra. Under photons, naive T cells and diversity fell while effector/memory populations rose.

Clones were sequenced by immunoSEQ multiplex PCR, and TCRdb holds only the in-frame ones, with some missing. Among tens of thousands of clones listed, about 80% were seen once. This clone was recorded once. Its antigen is undetermined. The germline CDR1 and CDR2 sequences are MNHEY and SMNVEV (reference sequence). The CDR3 totals 14 residues. The V segment lost 4 bases and the J segment 1 base; nucleotides outside the gene matches: 1. This TCR was recovered from a woman between 65 and 79 years old with pancreatic cancer. The sequencing used peripheral blood, collected from a patient treated with proton-based radiotherapy. The V gene is TRBV27, the J gene TRBJ2-7; TRBD2 aligns across 10 bases. This chain's CDR3 is CASSSSGSSYEQYF. The DNA of the CDR3 is TGTGCCAGCAGTTCTAGCGGGAGTTCCTACGAGCAGTACTTC.